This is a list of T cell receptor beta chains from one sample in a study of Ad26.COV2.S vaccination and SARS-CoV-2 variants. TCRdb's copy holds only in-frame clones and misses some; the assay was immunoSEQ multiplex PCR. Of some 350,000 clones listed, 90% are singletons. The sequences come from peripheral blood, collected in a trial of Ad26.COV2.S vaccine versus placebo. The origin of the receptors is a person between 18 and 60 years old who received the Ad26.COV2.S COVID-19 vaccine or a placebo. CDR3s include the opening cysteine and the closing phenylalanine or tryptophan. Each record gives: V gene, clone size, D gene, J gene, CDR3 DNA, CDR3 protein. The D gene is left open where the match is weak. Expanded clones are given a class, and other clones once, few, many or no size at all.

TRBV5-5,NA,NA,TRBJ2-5,TGTGCCAGCAGCACCTCCTGGACTTCTCAAGAGACCCAGTACTTC,CASSTSWTSQETQYF
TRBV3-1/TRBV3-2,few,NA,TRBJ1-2,TGTGCCAGCAGCCAAGATTTAATCCAAGGGGGCTACACCTTC,CASSQDLIQGGYTF
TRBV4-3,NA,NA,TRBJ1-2,TGCGCCAGCAGCCACCCAGGGACCAATGGCTACACCTTC,CASSHPGTNGYTF
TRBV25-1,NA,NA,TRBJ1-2,TGTGCCAGCAGCCGGGACCAGGGCTATGGCTACACCTTC,CASSRDQGYGYTF
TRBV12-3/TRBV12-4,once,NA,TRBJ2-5,TGTGCCAGCAGTTCTAGAGAAGAGACCCAGTACTTC,CASSSREETQYF
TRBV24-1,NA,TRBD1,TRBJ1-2,TGTGCCACCAGTGATTTGACCGCAGGGGGCAATGCGCGCGGCTACACCTTC,CATSDLTAGGNARGYTF
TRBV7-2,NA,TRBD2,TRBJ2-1,TGTGCCAGCAGCTACCGGACTAGCGGGGGCCTCTACAATGAGCAGTTCTTC,CASSYRTSGGLYNEQFF
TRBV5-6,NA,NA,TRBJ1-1,TGTGCCAGCAGCCCGAGGATGGGGATCACTGAAGCTTTCTTT,CASSPRMGITEAFF
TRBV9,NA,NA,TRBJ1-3,TGTGCCAGCAGCGTAGTCGGAGGCTCTGGAAACACCATATATTTT,CASSVVGGSGNTIYF
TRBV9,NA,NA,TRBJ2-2,TGTGCCAGCAGCGTAGAAGGGCACGGGGAGCTGTTTTTT,CASSVEGHGELFF
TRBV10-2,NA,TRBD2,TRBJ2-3,TGCGCCAGCAGTGGGGGGGGGATTACAGATACGCAGTATTTT,CASSGGGITDTQYF
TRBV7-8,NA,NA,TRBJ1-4,TGTGCCAGCAGCCGAGTAGGAGGGGGAAATGAAAAACTGTTTTTT,CASSRVGGGNEKLFF
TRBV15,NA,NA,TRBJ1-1,TGTGCCACCTCGGGGAACACTGAAGCTTTCTTT,CATSGNTEAFF
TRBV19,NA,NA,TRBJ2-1,TGTGCCAGTAGTATGGTGGCAAACAATGAGCAGTTCTTC,CASSMVANNEQFF
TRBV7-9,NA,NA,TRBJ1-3,TGTGCCAGCAGCTTACCGGGAAGCTCTGGAAACACCATATATTTT,CASSLPGSSGNTIYF
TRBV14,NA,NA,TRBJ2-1,TGTGCCAGCAGCCAGGGCCTCGGGGTAATGGTGCAGTTCTTC,CASSQGLGVMVQFF
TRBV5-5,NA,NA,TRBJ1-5,TGTGCCAGCAACCCTGACCCAGGCAATCAGCCCCAGCATTTT,CASNPDPGNQPQHF
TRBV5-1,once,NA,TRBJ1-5,TGCGCCAGCAGCTTCGGGGGGATTAGCAATCAGCCCCAGCATTTT,CASSFGGISNQPQHF
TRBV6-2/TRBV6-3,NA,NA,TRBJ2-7,TGTGCCAGCAGTTACTTTCCCTACGAGCAGTACTTC,CASSYFPYEQYF
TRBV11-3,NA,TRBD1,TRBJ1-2,TGTGCCAGCAGCACAGGGGCGGCCAACTATGGCTACACCTTC,CASSTGAANYGYTF
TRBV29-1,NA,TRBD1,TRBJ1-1,TGCAGCGTCGAGCCCAGGGACAGTATTCCGGTGGGTGAAGCTTTCTTT,CSVEPRDSIPVGEAFF
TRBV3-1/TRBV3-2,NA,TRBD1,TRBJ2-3,TGTGCCAGCAGCCCCCACAGGGGGGCCGGGGCAGATACGCAGTATTTT,CASSPHRGAGADTQYF
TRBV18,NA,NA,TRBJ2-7,TGTGCCAGCTCACCACCGTCCGGGTTCAACGAGCAGTACTTC,CASSPPSGFNEQYF
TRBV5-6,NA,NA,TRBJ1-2,TGTGCCAGCAGGTATAGGGAGGGCTATGGCTACACCTTC,CASRYREGYGYTF
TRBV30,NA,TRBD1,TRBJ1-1,TGTGCCTGGAGCAGGGGGCTTACTGAAGCTTTCTTT,CAWSRGLTEAFF
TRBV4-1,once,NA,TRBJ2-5,TGCGCCAGCAGCCAAGAGAGGAGGCTCCAAGAGACCCAGTACTTC,CASSQERRLQETQYF
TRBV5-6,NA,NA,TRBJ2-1,TGTGCCAGCAGCTCGGATGAGCAGTTCTTC,CASSSDEQFF
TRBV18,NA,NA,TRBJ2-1,TGTGCCAGCTCACCAACCTACTCGGGGAATGAGCAGTTCTTC,CASSPTYSGNEQFF
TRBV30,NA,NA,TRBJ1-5,TGTGCCTGGAGTGTAATGGGAAGCACACCGCATTTT,CAWSVMGSTPHF
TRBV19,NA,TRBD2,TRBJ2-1,TGTGCCAGTAGTATCGGACCCGGGGGGGTCTCCTACAATGAGCAGTTCTTC,CASSIGPGGVSYNEQFF
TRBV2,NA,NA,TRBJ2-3,TGTGCCAGTAAACTAGAGGGTGCAACAGATACGCAGTATTTT,CASKLEGATDTQYF
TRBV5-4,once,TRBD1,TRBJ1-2,TGTGCCAGCAACCCCTTGGACAGGGTAGAAGGCTACACCTTC,CASNPLDRVEGYTF
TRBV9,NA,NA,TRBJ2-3,TGTGCCAGCAGCCCCACCGGTCGGGTCACAGATACGCAGTATTTT,CASSPTGRVTDTQYF